The T cell receptor beta chain under discussion was sequenced for a study of shared clonotypes between healthy human individuals. Comment on this clone: Additional DNA sequences in this sample encode the identical CDR3.

Assay: immunoSEQ multiplex PCR; the TCRdb copy retains only in-frame clones and omits some. This sample carries about 2,500,000 clones, around 90% of them seen once, and the ten largest clones take 0.14%. The receptor's source is a man younger than 35 in good health. Input material: naive CD4+ T cells sorted from blood. The subset was: CD45RA+ positively selected.

DNA for the CDR3: TGTGCCAGCAGCCCTCGGACAGGGAACACTGAAGCTTTCTTT. This encodes CASSPRTGNTEAFF. The V call is TRBV14, the J call TRBJ1-1; 7 bases are shared with TRBD1. Germline V gene lookup returns CDR1 SGHDN and CDR2 FVKESK. The CDR3 totals 14 residues. J was trimmed by 1 base and V by 4 bases; bases with no gene match: 3.